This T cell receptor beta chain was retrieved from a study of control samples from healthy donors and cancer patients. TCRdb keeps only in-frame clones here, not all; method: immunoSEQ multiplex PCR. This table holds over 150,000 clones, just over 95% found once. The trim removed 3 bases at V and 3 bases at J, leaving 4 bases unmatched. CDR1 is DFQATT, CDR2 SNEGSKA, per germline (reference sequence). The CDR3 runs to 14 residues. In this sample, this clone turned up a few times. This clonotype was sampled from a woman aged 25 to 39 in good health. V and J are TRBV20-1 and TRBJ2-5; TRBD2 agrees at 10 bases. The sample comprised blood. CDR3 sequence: CSASIGLAEETQYF. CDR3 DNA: TGCAGTGCTAGTATTGGACTAGCGGAAGAGACCCAGTACTTC.